Sequencing of this TCR beta chain was carried out in a study of blood T cell repertoires in COVID-19. Across the study: T cells, B-cell-depleted T cells, or PBMCs provided the cDNA or gDNA that served as material.

TCRdb's table, derived via immunoSEQ multiplex PCR, lists solely in-frame clones and lacks some. The sample has about 170,000 clones; 90% to 95% are singletons. This CDR3 comprises 13 residues. Germline V gene lookup returns CDR1 SQVTM and CDR2 ANQGSEA. V lost 5 bases and J lost 0, with 11 bases in between. The rearrangement joins TRBV29-1 to TRBJ2-7; a possible D gene is TRBD2 (5 bases). The sample comprised peripheral blood. This receptor was identified in a woman between 50 and 59 years old with acute or convalescent COVID-19. In DNA, the CDR3 is TGCAGCGTTAGGGAGTTAAGCTCCTACGAGCAGTACTTC. Its translation is CSVRELSSYEQYF.